The sequence of this T cell receptor (beta chain) was determined in a study of T cells in Graves' hyperthyroidism and ophthalmopathy. Researchers took RNA transcripts and amplified the TCR beta CDR3 regions from them. The HTBI primer set was used in a first-round RT-PCR of the TCR CDR3. One entry per CDR3 protein, called by TCRdb with MiXCR from the multiplex PCR reads. The sample has some 580,000 distinct CDR3 sequences, about 16% seen once. This clonotype has only a few counts. The junction had 8 bases not matched to a gene; V was cut back by 5 bases and J by 5 bases. The CDR3 covers 15 residues. Germline V gene sequence: CDR1 SGHAT, CDR2 FQNNGV.

The rearrangement links TRBV11-2 to TRBJ2-7; TRBD2 matches 11 bases. The material sequenced was blood. This sequence originates from a woman aged 40 to 49 with Graves' ophthalmopathy. CDR3 protein: CASSPTSGSLDEQYF. CDR3 DNA sequence: TGTGCCAGCAGCCCAACTAGCGGGAGTCTGGACGAGCAGTACTTC.